This T cell receptor beta chain comes out of a study of cytomegalovirus exposure and HLA in healthy donors. V was shortened by 2 bases and J by 5 bases, with 12 bases between the two germline ends. Germline-derived CDR1 and CDR2 are MNHNY and SVGAGI (reference sequence). The CDR3 runs 15 residues. The PCR made use of 60 Vbeta and 13 Jbeta primers. This table comes from immunoSEQ multiplex PCR, and its TCRdb copy is limited to in-frame clones, with some not included. Here the sample spans around 200,000 clones, 77% being singletons. Study-level points and caveats: Several top significant clusters appeared, in a later analysis, to be linked to common viral pathogens. Sequencing likely produced, as an artifact, a cluster of highly shared sequence variants. A few chains linked to CMV were shown in vitro to be specific for CMV antigens. One variant, a missense change in DCLRE1C, was linked in a later analysis to TCR beta V- and J-gene trimming.

This clone was seen once. Its antigen remains unknown. The sequence was obtained from a female donor in good health and CMV-seronegative. V gene TRBV6-6 combines with J gene TRBJ2-2; D might be TRBD1 (6 bases). Sequencing used PBMCs. CDR3 protein: CASSYGTHETGELFF. CDR3 DNA sequence: TGTGCCAGCAGTTACGGGACACACGAAACCGGGGAGCTGTTTTTT.